These T cell receptor beta chains were read from a single sample in a study of shared T cell receptors in the human thymus. The protocol was immunoSEQ multiplex PCR, while the TCRdb copy is restricted to in-frame clones and leaves out a portion. Of hundreds of thousands of clones listed, approximately 80% are singletons. These data were also reused for a study on human thymus T cells.

Sequencing was performed on thymocytes. These receptors all stem from a boy younger than two with a congenital heart defect. Each CDR3 is given without its conserved first and last residue. Clone size is not always given. Where it is, it says once, few, many or a class for expanded clones.

V gene	J gene	clone size	CDR3 length	CDR3 protein
TRBV6-6	TRBJ2-7	NA	9	ASSSRGEQY
TRBV27	TRBJ2-1	NA	10	ASREGPSEQF
TRBV4-2	TRBJ2-1	NA	18	ASSHDAFRSHSTPFNEQF
TRBV11-2	TRBJ2-2	NA	13	AKLGLAENTGELF
TRBV6-1	TRBJ2-7	NA	17	ASSERTGRVPRTSYEQY
TRBV4-3	TRBJ2-2	NA	17	ASSQEGPPGQGDTGELF
TRBV29-1	TRBJ2-1	NA	13	SVEGTSDSGDEQF
TRBV7-3	TRBJ2-6	NA	15	ASSLFLSRSGANVLT
TRBV19	TRBJ1-3	few	12	ATIGRDSGNTIY
TRBV29-1	TRBJ2-1	NA	14	SATRGVRSPRNEQF
TRBV7-2	TRBJ2-7	NA	12	ASSSPGVAGGKY
TRBV28	TRBJ1-4	NA	14	ASSHETGGSSEKLF
TRBV4-1	TRBJ2-2	once	15	ASSQVRGTGHTGELF
TRBV30	TRBJ2-7	NA	12	AGAGGRGSYEQY
TRBV9	TRBJ2-7	NA	12	ASSPRDLTYEQY
TRBV29-1	TRBJ1-4	NA	13	SDNRGRKANEKLF
TRBV2	TRBJ1-3	NA	14	ARSEARPGSGNTIY
TRBV4-3	TRBJ2-7	NA	14	ASSQDRRSRAYEQY
TRBV12-5	TRBJ2-5	NA	13	ASGPPGSSPETQY
TRBV29-1	TRBJ2-7	NA	11	SVGGSGSHEQY
TRBV9	TRBJ1-1	NA	13	ASSVGPGKNTEAF
TRBV4-1	TRBJ2-5	NA	17	ASSQDWVGGIGRRETQY
TRBV5-6	TRBJ2-3	NA	12	ASSLDLNTDTQY